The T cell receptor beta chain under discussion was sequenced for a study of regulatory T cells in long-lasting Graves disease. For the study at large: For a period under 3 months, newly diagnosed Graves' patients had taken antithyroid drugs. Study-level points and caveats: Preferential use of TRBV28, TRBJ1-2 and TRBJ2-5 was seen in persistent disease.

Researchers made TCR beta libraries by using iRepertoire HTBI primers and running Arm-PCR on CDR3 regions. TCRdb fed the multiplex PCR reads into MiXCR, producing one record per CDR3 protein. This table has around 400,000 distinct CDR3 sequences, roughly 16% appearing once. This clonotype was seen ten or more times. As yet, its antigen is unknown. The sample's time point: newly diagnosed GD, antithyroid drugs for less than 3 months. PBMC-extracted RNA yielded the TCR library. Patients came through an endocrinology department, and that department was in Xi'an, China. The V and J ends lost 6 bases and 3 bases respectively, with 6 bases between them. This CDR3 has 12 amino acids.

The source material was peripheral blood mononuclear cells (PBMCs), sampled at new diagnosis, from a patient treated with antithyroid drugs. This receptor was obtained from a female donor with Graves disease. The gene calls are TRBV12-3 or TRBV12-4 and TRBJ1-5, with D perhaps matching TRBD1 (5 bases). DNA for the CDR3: TGTGCCAGCAGGGGGGACAATCAGCCCCAGCATTTT. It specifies CASRGDNQPQHF.